This T cell receptor beta chain was captured in a study of CD8+ T cells in alopecia areata. Study-wide context: Treatment ran 6 to 18 months, with 6 months of follow-up afterward. Findings and caveats of the study: Under tofacitinib, numerous expanded lesional clonotypes remained detectable in scalp and blood.

CDR3 length equals 14 residues. The germline V gene encodes CDR1 SQVTM and CDR2 ANQGSEA. The V end lost 4 bases, the J end lost 2 bases, and 14 bases lay between the germline ends. The treatment denotes: oral pan-JAK inhibitor, 5-10 mg twice daily. About this clone itself: The antigen remains unidentified.

TCR sequencing used cDNA made by reverse transcription of extracted RNA. Libraries were prepared by immunoSEQ multiplex PCR; TCRdb keeps only in-frame clonotypes and omits some of them. Of 160,000 or so clones in the sample, roughly 50% were seen once. The specimen was CD4+ T cells sorted from blood, collected at approximately week 60, from a patient treated with tofacitinib. The receptor was isolated from a human donor with alopecia areata. This chain joins TRBV29-1 and TRBJ1-2; perhaps TRBD1 as D (6 bases). CDR3 protein: CSVGSSTGNYGYTF. The CDR3 DNA reads TGCAGCGTTGGGAGCTCTACAGGGAACTATGGCTACACCTTC.